Listed below are T cell receptor beta chains from one sample, sequenced in a study of technical replicates of blood from a few donors. The method was immunoSEQ multiplex PCR; TCRdb's version includes in-frame clones alone and lacks a portion of them. The data contain 95,000 to 100,000 clones, approximately 94% of them singletons. The sequenced material came from T cells isolated from PBMCs. The source is a human donor in good health. CDR3s include the opening cysteine and the closing phenylalanine or tryptophan. A D gene is named only where the DNA matches it firmly. Not every row has a clone size; where given, it reads once, few, many or a size class.

abundance	d_gene	v_gene	j_gene	CDR3nt	CDR3aa
NA	NA	TRBV6-5	TRBJ1-2	TGTGCCAGCAGTTACAGACAGAGCTACTATGGCTACACCTTC	CASSYRQSYYGYTF
NA	NA	TRBV27	TRBJ2-7	TGTGCCAGCACTGAAAACTGGAGCTCCTACGAGCAGTACTTC	CASTENWSSYEQYF
NA	TRBD2	TRBV11-2	TRBJ2-1	TGTGCCAGCAGCCATAGACTAGCGGGGGTCTACAATGAGCAGTTCTTC	CASSHRLAGVYNEQFF
NA	NA	TRBV7-9	TRBJ2-1	TGTGCCAGCAGCCCCCAACCTAGCTTCTGGTCCTACAATGAGCAGTTCTTC	CASSPQPSFWSYNEQFF
NA	NA	TRBV6-1	TRBJ1-5	TGTGCCAGCAGTGGCCAGGGAAGCTATAGCAATCAGCCCCAGCATTTT	CASSGQGSYSNQPQHF
NA	NA	TRBV30	TRBJ1-5	TGTGCCTGGAGTGTGAGGGAAACTCAGCCCCAGCATTTT	CAWSVRETQPQHF
NA	NA	TRBV14	TRBJ2-7	TGTGCCAGCAGCCAAGAGGACAGCTACGAGCAGTACTTC	CASSQEDSYEQYF
NA	NA	TRBV29-1	TRBJ2-7	TGCAGCGTTGGGGTCATAGGGGTGACCTACGAGCAGTACTTC	CSVGVIGVTYEQYF
NA	NA	TRBV27	TRBJ2-7	TGTGCCAGCAGTCTCGGGATTGAGCAGTACTTC	CASSLGIEQYF
NA	NA	TRBV6-5	TRBJ2-1	TGTGCCAGCAGACCGCCGGGGTACAATGAGCAGTTCTTC	CASRPPGYNEQFF
NA	TRBD2	TRBV6-5	TRBJ2-1	TGTGCCAGCAGTTTAGGGACTAGCCTATACAATGAGCAGTTCTTC	CASSLGTSLYNEQFF
NA	TRBD1	TRBV5-5	TRBJ1-6	TGTGCCAGTCTGACCACAGGGGACAGCTCCTATAATTCACCCCTCCACTTT	CASLTTGDSSYNSPLHF
NA	TRBD2	TRBV6-5	TRBJ2-4	TGTGCCAGCAGTTACTCGGGGAGGGAAAACATTCAGTACTTC	CASSYSGRENIQYF
NA	NA	TRBV6-1	TRBJ1-6	TGTGCCAGCAGAGTAGGTCACTACTATAATTCACCCCTCCACTTT	CASRVGHYYNSPLHF
once	NA	TRBV6-5	TRBJ1-3	TGTGCCAGCTACTCTGGAAACACCATATATTTT	CASYSGNTIYF
NA	TRBD1	TRBV10-3	TRBJ2-7	TGTGCCATAGTTGGACAGGGAGACGAGCAGTACTTC	CAIVGQGDEQYF
NA	NA	TRBV6-5	TRBJ1-5	TGTGCCAGCAGAATGACCGGGATTAGCAATCAGCCCCAGCATTTT	CASRMTGISNQPQHF
NA	NA	TRBV6-1	TRBJ1-5	TGTGCCAGCAGTGATTGGAGGGATTTGGGCAATCAGCCCCAGCATTTT	CASSDWRDLGNQPQHF
NA	TRBD2	TRBV7-9	TRBJ2-1	TGTGCCAGCAGCCATAGCGGGAGTTTATACAATGAGCAGTTCTTC	CASSHSGSLYNEQFF
NA	TRBD1	TRBV27	TRBJ1-1	TGTGCCAGCACCGAGACAGGGCGGAACACTGAAGCTTTCTTT	CASTETGRNTEAFF
NA	NA	TRBV5-1	TRBJ2-5	TGCGCCAGCAGCTTGCTTGGGCCCCAAGAGACCCAGTACTTC	CASSLLGPQETQYF
NA	TRBD1	TRBV13	TRBJ2-1	TGTGCCAGCAGCTTAAGGGGGGACAGGGGTGACTATGAGCAGTTCTTC	CASSLRGDRGDYEQFF
NA	TRBD1	TRBV30	TRBJ1-6	TGTGCCTGGAAACCGAGACAGGGGGCAGACTATAATTCACCCCTCCACTTT	CAWKPRQGADYNSPLHF
NA	NA	TRBV6-1	TRBJ2-3	TGTGCCAGCAAACAAGGACTAACAGAAGATACGCAGTATTTT	CASKQGLTEDTQYF
NA	TRBD1	TRBV5-4	TRBJ2-5	TGTGCCAGCAGCCAAGGGGGCGTGGCGGAGACCCAGTACTTC	CASSQGGVAETQYF
NA	NA	TRBV13	TRBJ2-1	TGTGCCAGCAGCTTAGAGACAGGAGAGCAGTTCTTC	CASSLETGEQFF
NA	TRBD1	TRBV7-8	TRBJ2-2	TGTGCCAGCAGCTTTCAATGGACAGGTCATCCCGGGGAGCTGTTTTTT	CASSFQWTGHPGELFF
NA	TRBD1	TRBV11-2	TRBJ1-1	TGTGCCAGCAGCTCGATAAAGGGGGCACGCGCTGAAGCTTTCTTT	CASSSIKGARAEAFF
NA	NA	TRBV6-6	TRBJ1-1	TGTGCCAGCAGAACGCCCGACGGCTACCCTAGCCATGAAGCTTTCTTT	CASRTPDGYPSHEAFF
NA	NA	TRBV19	TRBJ1-2	TGTGCCAGTAGCGGAAGGGGAGGGCGTATTAACGAGCATGGCTACACCTTC	CASSGRGGRINEHGYTF
once	TRBD1	TRBV5-1	TRBJ2-1	TGCGCCAGCAGCTTGGGGGACAGTCACAATGAGCAGTTCTTC	CASSLGDSHNEQFF
NA	TRBD1	TRBV28	TRBJ1-1	TGTGCCAGCAGTAACAGGGGACTTGGCACTGAAGCTTTCTTT	CASSNRGLGTEAFF
NA	TRBD2	TRBV6-1	TRBJ2-1	TGTGCCAGCAGTGAAGGACTAGCGGAGGCCTATGAGCAGTTCTTC	CASSEGLAEAYEQFF
once	NA	TRBV15	TRBJ1-1	TGTGCCACCAAAGGCGGGCAGACGAACACTGAAGCTTTCTTT	CATKGGQTNTEAFF
NA	TRBD2	TRBV28	TRBJ2-1	TGTGCCAGCAGGGGTGGACTAGCGGGATCTGAGCAGTTCTTC	CASRGGLAGSEQFF
NA	NA	TRBV27	TRBJ2-7	TGTGCCAGCAGTCCCCCGGGTTGGAACGAGCAGTACTTC	CASSPPGWNEQYF
NA	NA	TRBV10-1	TRBJ2-3	TGCGCCAGCAGCCCTTCAACAGGAGATACGCAGTATTTT	CASSPSTGDTQYF
NA	TRBD2	TRBV28	TRBJ2-5	TGTGCCAGCAGATTGGGACTAGCGGGAGAGACCCAGTACTTC	CASRLGLAGETQYF
NA	NA	TRBV19	TRBJ1-1	TGTGCCAGTAGTATATTTGGGACAACGAACACTGAAGCTTTCTTT	CASSIFGTTNTEAFF
once	TRBD1	TRBV10-3	TRBJ1-1	TGTGCCACTTCACAGGGGGCGAAAACTGAAGCTTTCTTT	CATSQGAKTEAFF